The 22 T cell receptor beta chains given below trace back to one sample, sequenced in a study of blood T cell repertoires in COVID-19. Data came from immunoSEQ multiplex PCR; TCRdb stores just in-frame clones and leaves some out. The table records approximately 130,000 clones, around nine tenths of them present only once. The sequencing sample was made of peripheral blood. These receptors were taken from a woman between 45 and 60 years old with acute or convalescent COVID-19.

CDR3 bases: TGTGCCAGCAGTTCCGACAGGGGTTATGAAAAACTGTTTTTT. This gives the protein CASSSDRGYEKLFF. This chain connects TRBV6-5 to TRBJ1-4; 8 nucleotides agree with TRBD1. Germline values: CDR1 MNHEY, CDR2 SVGAGI. Losses at the gene ends were 4 bases for V and 6 bases for J; bases not matched to a gene: 4. The CDR3 runs 14 residues.

The chain employs TRBV11-3 and TRBJ1-6, with 8 bases aligning to TRBD1. This CDR3 is 15 amino acids long. The germline CDR1 and CDR2 sequences are SGHNT and YENEEA. V lost 5 bases and J lost 9; bases outside the gene matches: 9. CDR3 loop: CASSGGQGSGSPLHF. Here the CDR3 DNA reads TGTGCCAGCAGCGGAGGACAGGGTTCGGGTTCACCCCTCCACTTT.

This chain joins TRBV4-1 and TRBJ1-2, with D perhaps TRBD1 (6 bases). The ends were cut back, 4 bases at V and 4 bases at J, with 13 bases in the middle. CDR1 is MGHRA, CDR2 YSYEKL, per germline. CDR3 length equals 14 residues. The CDR3 DNA reads TGCGCCAGCAGCCCTAACTCAGGGGCCTATGGCTACACCTTC. Translating gives CASSPNSGAYGYTF.

The chain has TRBV9 and TRBJ2-2, with D perhaps TRBD1 (6 bases). The CDR3 extends over 13 amino acids. Germline V gene lookup returns CDR1 SGDLS and CDR2 YYNGEE. Trimming cost V 2 bases and J 5 bases, with 7 bases left between them. The chain's CDR3 is CASSVTGTGELFF. For the CDR3, the DNA is TGTGCCAGCAGCGTCACAGGGACCGGGGAGCTGTTTTTT. Supplemented by reference TRBV9 and TRBJ2-2, the full variable domain reads DSGVTQTPKHLITATGQRVTLRCSPRSGDLSVYWYQQSLDQGLQFLIQYYNGEERAKGNILERFSAQQFPDLHSELNLSSLELGDSALYFCASSVTGTGELFFGEGSRLTVL.

The chain couples TRBV29-1 to TRBJ2-7; 11 nucleotides match TRBD1. V lost 4 bases and J lost 5; bases outside the gene matches: 1. This CDR3 is built from 12 residues. Germline V CDR1 and CDR2: SQVTM, ANQGSEA. CDR3 region: CSVAGQGDEQYF. CDR3 nucleotides: TGCAGCGTTGCGGGACAGGGGGACGAGCAGTACTTC.

The chain recombines TRBV7-9 with TRBJ2-1, with 9 positions matching TRBD2. Germline V gene data show CDR1 as SEHNR and CDR2 as FQNEAQ (reference sequence). The CDR3 runs 13 residues. V shed 1 base and J 15 bases; nucleotides not matched to a gene: 7. The DNA for the CDR3 is TGTGCCAGCAGCTTAGAAACGACTAGCGGTATGTTCTTC. Translated, it gives CASSLETTSGMFF.

This chain connects TRBV5-6 to TRBJ2-5; 10 bases line up with TRBD2. V lost 3 bases to trimming and J lost 2 bases; unmatched junction nucleotides: 4. Per the germline V gene, CDR1 is SGHDT and CDR2 is YYEEEE. This CDR3 spans 15 amino acids. As DNA, the CDR3 is TGTGCCAGCAGCTCCAGCGGGAGGGGTCAAGAGACCCAGTACTTC. This gives the protein CASSSSGRGQETQYF. The full variable domain, its missing parts supplied by reference TRBV5-6 and TRBJ2-5, is DAGVTQSPTHLIKTRGQQVTLRCSPKSGHDTVSWYQQALGQGPQFIFQYYEEEERQRGNFPDRFSGHQFPNYSSELNVNALLLGDSALYLCASSSSGRGQETQYFGPGTRLLVL.

This chain links TRBV12-5 with TRBJ2-1, with D perhaps TRBD1 (6 bases). Looked up from germline, CDR1 is LGHNT and CDR2 is FRNRAP. V lost 2 bases to trimming and J lost 9 bases, with 14 bases between them. The CDR3 extends over 14 amino acids. In DNA form, the CDR3 reads TGTGCTAGTGGTTTGAACTCAGGACAGCTTGAGCAGTTCTTC. It is translated as CASGLNSGQLEQFF.

This clone was detected a few times. J is TRBJ1-3 and V is TRBV11-3; D gene ambiguous. There are 12 residues in the CDR3. V was cut by 6 bases and J by 0 bases, with 3 bases left in between. The germline V gene has CDR1 SGHNT and CDR2 YENEEA. The CDR3 DNA sequence: TGTGCCAGCAGTCTCTCTGGAAACACCATATATTTT. Translated: CASSLSGNTIYF.

The CDR3 nucleotides read TGTGCCAGCTCACGTCTTAGCGGGAGCGGATCATACAATGAGCAGTTCTTC. As protein: CASSRLSGSGSYNEQFF. The rearrangement joins TRBV18 to TRBJ2-1; 9 bases agree with TRBD2. Germline V gene lookup returns CDR1 KGHSH and CDR2 LQKENI. V lost 4 bases to trimming and J lost 4 bases; unmatched junction nucleotides: 11. This CDR3 region has 17 residues.

The chain couples TRBV19 to TRBJ1-1; the match to TRBD1 covers 9 bases. This CDR3 contains 14 residues. Germline V gene lookup returns CDR1 LNHDA and CDR2 SQIVND (reference sequence). The trim removed 8 bases at V and 5 bases at J, leaving 9 bases unmatched. CDR3 protein: CASFRTGEFTEAFF. In DNA, the CDR3 is TGTGCCAGTTTTCGGACAGGGGAGTTTACTGAAGCTTTCTTT.

V gene TRBV3-1 (or the pseudogene TRBV3-2) combines with J gene TRBJ1-2, with D perhaps TRBD1 (5 bases). This CDR3 comprises 15 residues. The V gene lost 2 bases and the J gene lost 4 bases, with 14 bases spanning the gap. Germline V gene sequence: CDR1 LGHDT, CDR2 YNNKEL (reference sequence). DNA for the CDR3: TGTGCCAGCAGCCAACAGCTCAGGGCTGCCTATGGCTACACCTTC. Its translation: CASSQQLRAAYGYTF.

This chain joins TRBV2 and TRBJ1-3; 10 nucleotides line up with TRBD1. J gave up 4 bases and V 7 bases, and 4 bases lay outside the gene matches. The V gene's germline CDR1 is SNHLY and CDR2 FYNNEI. The CDR3 is made up of 14 amino acids. The DNA for the CDR3 is TGTGCCAGCATGGGACAGGGGATCGGAAACACCATATATTTT. Its translation: CASMGQGIGNTIYF.

This chain uses TRBV19 with TRBJ2-7, with D perhaps TRBD1 (5 bases). From germline, CDR1 is LNHDA and CDR2 SQIVND (reference sequence). V was clipped by 10 bases and J by 2 bases, with 12 bases between them. This CDR3 has 12 amino acids. CDR3 DNA: TGTGCCAATAAACAGGATACCTACGAGCAGTACTTC. It codes for CANKQDTYEQYF.

This clone showed up just a few times. J is TRBJ1-2 and V is TRBV11-2, with a possible D match to TRBD1 (5 bases). The CDR3 totals 13 residues. Germline loops: CDR1 SGHAT, CDR2 FQNNGV. Deletions cut 4 bases from V and 4 bases from J, with 10 bases between. The DNA of the CDR3 is TGTGCCAGCAGCTCGTTCGGGGGCTATGGCTACACCTTC. Translating it yields CASSSFGGYGYTF.

The gene calls are TRBV11-3 and TRBJ2-5; possible D gene TRBD2, 7 bases. The CDR3 has 15 residues. Trimming took off 1 base at V and 6 bases at J, with 15 bases between the two ends. Germline V gene data show CDR1 as SGHNT and CDR2 as YENEEA. CDR3 in amino acids: CASSLGLGGPQTQYF. The CDR3, as DNA: TGTGCCAGCAGCTTAGGCCTGGGGGGGCCACAGACCCAGTACTTC.

V is TRBV18 and J is TRBJ1-2; D is uncertain. V shed 0 bases and J shed 8 bases, with 13 bases lying between them. Germline assignment: CDR1 KGHSH and CDR2 LQKENI. The CDR3 is 14 residues long. CDR3 amino acids: CASSPPSQNSGYTF. The CDR3 nucleotides read TGTGCCAGCTCACCACCGTCCCAGAATAGCGGCTACACCTTC.

The chain uses TRBV18 and TRBJ1-2; 8 bases fit TRBD1. The germline gives CDR1 KGHSH, CDR2 LQKENI. The CDR3 sequence is 16 residues long. Unmatched junction bases numbered 8, after V lost 3 bases and J lost 2 bases. This CDR3 reads CASSPMNRGENYGYTF. The CDR3 nucleotides are TGTGCCAGCTCACCCATGAACAGGGGGGAGAACTATGGCTACACCTTC.

This chain joins TRBV5-1 and TRBJ2-1, with 10 bases aligning to TRBD1. CDR1 is SGHRS, CDR2 YFSETQ, per germline. The V gene end was trimmed by 4 bases and the J gene end by 6 bases; junction bases not matched to a gene: 4. The length of the CDR3 is 14 residues. The CDR3 sequence is CASSTGQGINEQFF. In DNA, the CDR3 is TGCGCCAGCAGCACGGGACAGGGGATCAATGAGCAGTTCTTC.

V is TRBV9 and J is TRBJ1-6; weak D call: TRBD1 (6 bases). The CDR3 is 15 amino acids. CDR1 and CDR2 from the germline V gene are SGDLS and YYNGEE. The ends were cut back, 3 bases at V and 3 bases at J, with 10 bases in the middle. CDR3 sequence reads: CASSAGTHYNSPLHF. The CDR3 nucleotides read TGTGCCAGCAGCGCCGGGACACACTATAATTCACCCCTCCACTTT.

The rearrangement links TRBV18 to TRBJ1-3; no definite D call. CDR1 KGHSH and CDR2 LQKENI come from the germline V gene. Trimming took off 1 base at V and 4 bases at J, with 14 bases between the two ends. This CDR3 is 16 amino acids long. This CDR3 reads CASSPLARTQGNTIYF. CDR3 sequence (DNA): TGTGCCAGCTCACCACTTGCAAGAACGCAGGGAAACACCATATATTTT.

This chain connects TRBV5-1 to TRBJ1-4; possible D gene TRBD1, 6 bases. V lost 0 bases, J lost 5 bases, and 11 bases lay in between. This CDR3 is built from 15 residues. CDR1 is SGHRS and CDR2 is YFSETQ in the germline V gene. The CDR3 loop is CASSLGGQHNEKLFF. The CDR3, as DNA: TGCGCCAGCAGCTTGGGAGGACAGCACAATGAAAAACTGTTTTTT.